The rows below give T cell receptor beta chains drawn from one sample of a study of T cells after posttransplantation cyclophosphamide. Here immunoSEQ multiplex PCR was the method, and the copy in TCRdb shows in-frame clones only, minus some. The sample holds about 40,000 clones, and no clone turns up only once. Source material: PBMCs. The origin of the receptors is a woman aged 50 to 60 in good health and a related stem cell transplant donor. CDR3s include the opening cysteine and the closing phenylalanine or tryptophan. Each record gives: CDR3 length, V gene, J gene, D gene, clone size, CDR3 DNA, CDR3 protein. A D gene is named only where the DNA matches it firmly. Some rows mark clone size as missing; the rest say once, few, many or name a class of expanded clone.

len: 16; v_gene: TRBV7-2; j_gene: TRBJ2-1; d_gene: TRBD2; abundance: many; CDR3nt: TGTGCCAGCAGCTTAGCGGGTAGCGGGGGGGCCGGTGAGCAGTTCTTC; CDR3aa: CASSLAGSGGAGEQFF
len: 16; v_gene: TRBV21-1; j_gene: TRBJ2-7; d_gene: -; abundance: few; CDR3nt: TGTGCCAGCAGCACTACCTGTTCGGGGGGGGTCTACGAGCAGTACTTC; CDR3aa: CASSTTCSGGVYEQYF
len: 13; v_gene: TRBV2; j_gene: TRBJ1-2; d_gene: -; abundance: many; CDR3nt: TGTGCCAGCAGTGGGGGGGTTAACTATGGCTACACCTTC; CDR3aa: CASSGGVNYGYTF
len: 15; v_gene: TRBV5-6; j_gene: TRBJ1-1; d_gene: -; abundance: many; CDR3nt: TGTGCCAGCAGCAAGGGGATGGGGTTGCCCACTGAAGCTTTCTTT; CDR3aa: CASSKGMGLPTEAFF
len: 12; v_gene: TRBV13; j_gene: TRBJ2-3; d_gene: -; abundance: many; CDR3nt: TGTGCCAGCAGCTCGCGTACAGATACGCAGTATTTT; CDR3aa: CASSSRTDTQYF
len: 19; v_gene: TRBV30; j_gene: TRBJ1-6; d_gene: TRBD1; abundance: many; CDR3nt: TGTGCCTGGAGCGGGGCAGGGGGCTGGAATCTAATAGTGAATTCACCCCTCCACTTT; CDR3aa: CAWSGAGGWNLIVNSPLHF
len: 15; v_gene: TRBV19; j_gene: TRBJ1-6; d_gene: -; abundance: medium-sized; CDR3nt: TGTGCCAGTAGTATAGTCCCAGTGGATAATTCACCCCTCCACTTT; CDR3aa: CASSIVPVDNSPLHF
len: 16; v_gene: TRBV6-5; j_gene: TRBJ2-3; d_gene: TRBD2; abundance: few; CDR3nt: TGTGCCAGCAGTTACATAGCGGGGGGGCTGGGAGATACGCAGTATTTT; CDR3aa: CASSYIAGGLGDTQYF
len: 14; v_gene: TRBV27; j_gene: TRBJ1-1; d_gene: -; abundance: few; CDR3nt: TGTGCCAGCAGTCACGGGACGGGGGGCACTGAAGCTTTCTTT; CDR3aa: CASSHGTGGTEAFF
len: 15; v_gene: TRBV6-6; j_gene: TRBJ1-1; d_gene: -; abundance: -; CDR3nt: TGTGCCAGCAGTTACTCGATTGGTGGGGCCACTGAAGCTTTCTTT; CDR3aa: CASSYSIGGATEAFF
len: 15; v_gene: TRBV5-4; j_gene: TRBJ2-3; d_gene: TRBD2; abundance: many; CDR3nt: TGTGCCAGCAGCTTGATGACTAGCGGGACAGATACGCAGTATTTT; CDR3aa: CASSLMTSGTDTQYF
len: 12; v_gene: TRBV13; j_gene: TRBJ1-1; d_gene: -; abundance: many; CDR3nt: TGTGCCAGCAGGGAAGGGGGCACTGAAGCTTTCTTT; CDR3aa: CASREGGTEAFF
len: 19; v_gene: TRBV12-5; j_gene: TRBJ2-7; d_gene: TRBD1; abundance: many; CDR3nt: TGTGCTAGTGGTTTGGTACCGGATGGTGGGACAGTCTTTTCCTACGAGCAGTACTTC; CDR3aa: CASGLVPDGGTVFSYEQYF
len: 15; v_gene: TRBV2; j_gene: TRBJ1-5; d_gene: -; abundance: many; CDR3nt: TGTGCCAGCAGTGAAGGGCAAGTTAGCAATCAGCCCCAGCATTTT; CDR3aa: CASSEGQVSNQPQHF
len: 14; v_gene: TRBV9; j_gene: TRBJ1-6; d_gene: -; abundance: many; CDR3nt: TGTGCCAGCAGCGTAGACTGGGAGAATTCACCCCTCCACTTT; CDR3aa: CASSVDWENSPLHF
len: 15; v_gene: TRBV30; j_gene: TRBJ1-4; d_gene: -; abundance: many; CDR3nt: TGTGCCTGGAGTGTACGCGGGGCTTCTAATGAAAAACTGTTTTTT; CDR3aa: CAWSVRGASNEKLFF
len: 16; v_gene: TRBV5-1; j_gene: TRBJ2-7; d_gene: -; abundance: many; CDR3nt: TGCGCCAGCAGCTTGTCCGGAAAAAGGGGGTCCTACGAGCAGTACTTC; CDR3aa: CASSLSGKRGSYEQYF
len: 17; v_gene: TRBV27; j_gene: TRBJ1-2; d_gene: TRBD1; abundance: many; CDR3nt: TGTGCCAGCAGTTTCCGTCAGGGGGCTACGGCCCTCTATGGCTACACCTTC; CDR3aa: CASSFRQGATALYGYTF
len: 15; v_gene: TRBV5-4; j_gene: TRBJ2-3; d_gene: TRBD2; abundance: many; CDR3nt: TGTGCCAGCAGTTCTGGGACTAGCGGTGCAGATACGCAGTATTTT; CDR3aa: CASSSGTSGADTQYF
len: 14; v_gene: TRBV12-5; j_gene: TRBJ1-1; d_gene: -; abundance: many; CDR3nt: TGTGCTAGTGGGCAAACAGGGTTGTACACTGAAGCTTTCTTT; CDR3aa: CASGQTGLYTEAFF
len: 18; v_gene: TRBV7-3; j_gene: TRBJ2-1; d_gene: -; abundance: many; CDR3nt: TGTGCCAGCAGCTTTAAGGGGACGATCGGGACTGCGAACAATGAGCAGTTCTTC; CDR3aa: CASSFKGTIGTANNEQFF
len: 14; v_gene: TRBV6-1; j_gene: TRBJ1-1; d_gene: -; abundance: many; CDR3nt: TGTGCCAGCAGTGCGGGGGTAGGGAACACTGAAGCTTTCTTT; CDR3aa: CASSAGVGNTEAFF
len: 13; v_gene: TRBV7-3; j_gene: TRBJ1-2; d_gene: -; abundance: many; CDR3nt: TGTGCCAGCAGCTTAAGGGCAGGGGATGGCTACACCTTC; CDR3aa: CASSLRAGDGYTF
len: 11; v_gene: TRBV20-1; j_gene: TRBJ1-1; d_gene: -; abundance: many; CDR3nt: TGCCGTAAAGCTGGGGGGACTGAAGCTTTCTTT; CDR3aa: CRKAGGTEAFF
len: 15; v_gene: TRBV19; j_gene: TRBJ2-5; d_gene: -; abundance: many; CDR3nt: TGTGCCAGTAGTGGGGAGGGGGTCGGGGAGGAGACCCAGTACTTC; CDR3aa: CASSGEGVGEETQYF
len: 19; v_gene: TRBV9; j_gene: TRBJ1-6; d_gene: -; abundance: many; CDR3nt: TGTGCCAGCAGCGTAGATGGCCAGGACAGCCTTGGGATTAATTCACCCCTCCACTTT; CDR3aa: CASSVDGQDSLGINSPLHF
len: 14; v_gene: TRBV6-4; j_gene: TRBJ2-3; d_gene: -; abundance: many; CDR3nt: TGTGCCAGCAGTGTCAAAGGGGACACAGATACGCAGTATTTT; CDR3aa: CASSVKGDTDTQYF
len: 13; v_gene: TRBV11-2; j_gene: TRBJ2-1; d_gene: -; abundance: many; CDR3nt: TGTGCCAGCAGCTCTCACGGGGGTAATGAGCAGTTCTTC; CDR3aa: CASSSHGGNEQFF
len: 18; v_gene: TRBV19; j_gene: TRBJ1-5; d_gene: TRBD1; abundance: many; CDR3nt: TGTGCCAGTAAGAGGGACAGGGGGCGAGATTATAGCAATCAGCCCCAGCATTTT; CDR3aa: CASKRDRGRDYSNQPQHF
len: 16; v_gene: TRBV18; j_gene: TRBJ2-7; d_gene: -; abundance: many; CDR3nt: TGTGCCAGCTCCCAGCAATCGGGTGGAGGGACCTACGAGCAGTACTTC; CDR3aa: CASSQQSGGGTYEQYF
len: 13; v_gene: TRBV6-4; j_gene: TRBJ2-3; d_gene: TRBD2; abundance: -; CDR3nt: TGTGCCAGCAGTGTGGCGGGGGCAGATACGCAGTATTTT; CDR3aa: CASSVAGADTQYF
len: 14; v_gene: TRBV4-2; j_gene: TRBJ1-4; d_gene: TRBD1; abundance: many; CDR3nt: TGTGCCAGCAGCCGGGACAGGGTAAGGGAAAAACTGTTTTTT; CDR3aa: CASSRDRVREKLFF
len: 15; v_gene: TRBV28; j_gene: TRBJ2-4; d_gene: -; abundance: many; CDR3nt: TGTGCCAGCACCGGGGAAGGGAACAGCAAAAACATTCAGTACTTC; CDR3aa: CASTGEGNSKNIQYF
len: 16; v_gene: TRBV28; j_gene: TRBJ2-7; d_gene: TRBD1; abundance: many; CDR3nt: TGTGCCAGCAGTCCCGGGACAGTCCAAAGCTCCTACGAGCAGTACTTC; CDR3aa: CASSPGTVQSSYEQYF
len: 15; v_gene: TRBV19; j_gene: TRBJ2-2; d_gene: TRBD2; abundance: many; CDR3nt: TGTGCCAGCAAACGGGGGGACGTGAACACCGGGGAGCTGTTTTTT; CDR3aa: CASKRGDVNTGELFF
len: 15; v_gene: TRBV28; j_gene: TRBJ1-1; d_gene: -; abundance: many; CDR3nt: TGTGCCAGCAGCCCCGTCTCCTTCTCGAACACTGAAGCTTTCTTT; CDR3aa: CASSPVSFSNTEAFF
len: 18; v_gene: TRBV30; j_gene: TRBJ1-1; d_gene: TRBD1; abundance: few; CDR3nt: TGTGCCTGGAGTAAATCGTTCGGACAGGGTGGGGGGGGGACTGAAGCTTTCTTT; CDR3aa: CAWSKSFGQGGGGTEAFF
len: 13; v_gene: TRBV30; j_gene: TRBJ1-1; d_gene: -; abundance: many; CDR3nt: TGTGCCTGGAGGGACCAGGGGAACACTGAAGCTTTCTTT; CDR3aa: CAWRDQGNTEAFF
len: 15; v_gene: TRBV7-6; j_gene: TRBJ2-7; d_gene: TRBD2; abundance: few; CDR3nt: TGTGCCAGCAGCCCCCAGCGGGGGTCAGCCTACGAGCAGTACTTC; CDR3aa: CASSPQRGSAYEQYF
len: 16; v_gene: TRBV7-2; j_gene: TRBJ1-5; d_gene: -; abundance: many; CDR3nt: TGTGCCAGCAGCTTAGCGGCCGTGTTCATTGATCAGCCCCAGCATTTT; CDR3aa: CASSLAAVFIDQPQHF
len: 15; v_gene: TRBV7-2; j_gene: TRBJ2-7; d_gene: -; abundance: many; CDR3nt: TGTGCCAGCAGCTTAGATCAGGGGACCGCCTACGAGCAGTACTTC; CDR3aa: CASSLDQGTAYEQYF
len: 15; v_gene: TRBV6-6; j_gene: TRBJ2-5; d_gene: -; abundance: many; CDR3nt: TGTGCCAGCAGTTCCCACGGGGGTGGGATGGAGACCCAGTACTTC; CDR3aa: CASSSHGGGMETQYF
len: 13; v_gene: TRBV4-3; j_gene: TRBJ2-7; d_gene: -; abundance: many; CDR3nt: TGCGCCAGCAGCCAAGGACCAGGGTACGAGCAGTACTTC; CDR3aa: CASSQGPGYEQYF
len: 15; v_gene: TRBV27; j_gene: TRBJ2-6; d_gene: -; abundance: many; CDR3nt: TGTGCCAGCAGTTTATCGGGGCCTGGGGCCAACGTCCTGACTTTC; CDR3aa: CASSLSGPGANVLTF
len: 14; v_gene: TRBV11-2; j_gene: TRBJ2-2; d_gene: -; abundance: many; CDR3nt: TGTGCCAGCAGCTTCGAGAGGGTGGGAAGGGAGCTGTTTTTT; CDR3aa: CASSFERVGRELFF
len: 14; v_gene: TRBV6-1; j_gene: TRBJ1-6; d_gene: -; abundance: many; CDR3nt: TGTGCCAGCAGTTCAGGGCCGTATAATTCACCCCTCCACTTT; CDR3aa: CASSSGPYNSPLHF
len: 14; v_gene: TRBV2; j_gene: TRBJ2-3; d_gene: -; abundance: few; CDR3nt: TGTGCCAGCAGTTCCGGGACAAACGCAGATACGCAGTATTTT; CDR3aa: CASSSGTNADTQYF
len: 14; v_gene: TRBV27; j_gene: TRBJ1-2; d_gene: TRBD1; abundance: many; CDR3nt: TGTGCCAGCACCCAGACAGGGGCCGGTGGGGGCTACACCTTC; CDR3aa: CASTQTGAGGGYTF
len: 16; v_gene: TRBV4-1; j_gene: TRBJ1-3; d_gene: -; abundance: many; CDR3nt: TGCGCCAGCAGCCAAGTATTAGGGGTAGTAGGAAACACCATATATTTT; CDR3aa: CASSQVLGVVGNTIYF
len: 13; v_gene: TRBV6-1; j_gene: TRBJ1-1; d_gene: -; abundance: -; CDR3nt: TGTGCCAGCAGCCACAGGGAGGGGGTTGAAGCTTTCTTT; CDR3aa: CASSHREGVEAFF
len: 15; v_gene: TRBV7-3; j_gene: TRBJ2-1; d_gene: TRBD2; abundance: many; CDR3nt: TGTGCCAGCAGCCCAGGGGGAGCGGGGGGCCATGAGCAGTTCTTC; CDR3aa: CASSPGGAGGHEQFF
len: 13; v_gene: TRBV28; j_gene: TRBJ1-1; d_gene: TRBD1; abundance: many; CDR3nt: TGTGCCGGCCGGACAGGGTGGGCCACTGAAGCTTTCTTT; CDR3aa: CAGRTGWATEAFF